This paragraph reports one T cell receptor (beta chain). The data were obtained in a study of blood T cell repertoires in COVID-19. Study background: Sites in the United States, Italy and Spain provided acute and convalescent COVID-19 samples. In each case, the material was cDNA or gDNA derived from T cells, B-cell-depleted T cells, or PBMCs.

The germline V and J ends were trimmed by 1 base and 7 bases, with 13 bases remaining between them. CDR1 is LGHDT, CDR2 YNNKEL, per germline (reference sequence). This CDR3 is 14 amino acids long. Original analysis: Estimates of nucleated cell counts were drawn from the amplification of reference gene primers. The table came from immunoSEQ multiplex PCR; TCRdb's copy has only in-frame clones and leaves some out. V, J and clone size derive from that table, while D and trimming were established from the DNA sequence. The sample yields 200,000 to 250,000 clones, 75% to 90% seen once. The V gene is TRBV3-1 (or the pseudogene TRBV3-2), the J gene TRBJ1-2, with D possibly being TRBD1 (6 bases). The origin of this receptor is a woman in her 30s who had recovered from COVID-19. Input material: peripheral blood. The CDR3 is CASSQGAGGAGYTF. CDR3 nucleotides: TGTGCCAGCAGCCAAGGTGCGGGGGGCGCTGGCTACACCTTC.